The entry that follows covers one T cell receptor beta chain sequence. Antigen specificity is unknown. The length of the CDR3 is 14 residues. In germline, CDR1 is SEHNR, CDR2 FQNEAQ (reference sequence). Trimming stripped 5 bases from V and 3 bases from J, with 13 bases between. The record originates from a study of identical twins. Whole-study results and caveats: Monozygotic twins shared more out-of-frame TCR alpha than recombination models predicted.

cDNA molecules carried unique molecular identifiers, and template switching added a universal primer site. TCRdb reprocessed the 5' RACE reads via MiXCR and lists one record per CDR3 protein. The sample contains hundreds of thousands of distinct CDR3 sequences, around 8% of which appear only once. The sample was also reused in another study, on yellow fever vaccine responses in identical twins.

This chain connects TRBV7-9 to TRBJ1-1, with D perhaps TRBD1 (5 bases). The clonotype originates from a woman under 30 in good health. The sequencing sample was made of memory (CD45RO+) T cells sorted from blood. The CDR3 DNA reads as TGTGCCAGCAGCGCCGGGGCGGACCACACTGAAGCTTTCTTT. It translates to CASSAGADHTEAFF. The full variable domain, rest sourced from reference TRBV7-9 and TRBJ1-1, is DTGVSQNPRHKITKRGQNVTFRCDPISEHNRLYWYRQTLGQGPEFLTYFQNEAQLEKSRLLSDRFSAERPKGSFSTLEIQRTEQGDSAMYLCASSAGADHTEAFFGQGTRLTVV.